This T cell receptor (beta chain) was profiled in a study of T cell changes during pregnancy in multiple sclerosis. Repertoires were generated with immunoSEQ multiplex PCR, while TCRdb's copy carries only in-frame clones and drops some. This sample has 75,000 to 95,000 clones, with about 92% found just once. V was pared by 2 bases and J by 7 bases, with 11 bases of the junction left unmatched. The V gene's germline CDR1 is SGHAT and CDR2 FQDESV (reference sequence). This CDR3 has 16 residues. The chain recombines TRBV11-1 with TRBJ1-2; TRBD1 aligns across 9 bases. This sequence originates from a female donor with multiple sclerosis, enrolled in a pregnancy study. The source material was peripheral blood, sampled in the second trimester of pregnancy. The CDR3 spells CASSLIRGTGNGGYTF. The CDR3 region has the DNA TGTGCCAGCAGCTTAATCCGCGGGACAGGGAATGGTGGCTACACCTTC.